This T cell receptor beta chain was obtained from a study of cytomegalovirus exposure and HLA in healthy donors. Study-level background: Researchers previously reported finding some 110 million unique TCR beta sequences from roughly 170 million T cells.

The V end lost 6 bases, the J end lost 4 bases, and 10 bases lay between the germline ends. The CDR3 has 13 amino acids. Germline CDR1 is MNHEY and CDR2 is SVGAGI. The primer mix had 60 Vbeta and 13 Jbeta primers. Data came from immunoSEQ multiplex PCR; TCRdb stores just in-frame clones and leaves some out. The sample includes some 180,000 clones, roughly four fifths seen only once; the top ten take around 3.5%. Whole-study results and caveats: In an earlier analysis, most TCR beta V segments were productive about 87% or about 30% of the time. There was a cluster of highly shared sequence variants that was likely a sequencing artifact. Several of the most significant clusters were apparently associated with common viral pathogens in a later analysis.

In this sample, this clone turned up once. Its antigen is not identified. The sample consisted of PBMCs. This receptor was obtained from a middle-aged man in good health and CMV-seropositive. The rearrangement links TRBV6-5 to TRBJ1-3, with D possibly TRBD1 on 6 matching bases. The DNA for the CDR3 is TGTGCCAGCAGAGAGGGACACGGAAACACCATATATTTT. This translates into CASREGHGNTIYF.